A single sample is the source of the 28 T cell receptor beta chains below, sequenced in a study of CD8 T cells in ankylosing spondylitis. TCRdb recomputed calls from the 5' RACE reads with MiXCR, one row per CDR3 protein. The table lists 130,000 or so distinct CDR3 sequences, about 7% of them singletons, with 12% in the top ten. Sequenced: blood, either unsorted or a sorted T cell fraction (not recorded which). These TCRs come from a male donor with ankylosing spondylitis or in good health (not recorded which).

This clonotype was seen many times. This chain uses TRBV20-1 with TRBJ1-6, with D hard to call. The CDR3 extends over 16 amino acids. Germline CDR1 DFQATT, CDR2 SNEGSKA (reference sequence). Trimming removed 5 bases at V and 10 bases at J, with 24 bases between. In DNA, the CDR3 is TGCAGTGCTCGCGGCTTAGGAAGGGCAGATTTATCACCCCTCCACTTT. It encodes CSARGLGRADLSPLHF.

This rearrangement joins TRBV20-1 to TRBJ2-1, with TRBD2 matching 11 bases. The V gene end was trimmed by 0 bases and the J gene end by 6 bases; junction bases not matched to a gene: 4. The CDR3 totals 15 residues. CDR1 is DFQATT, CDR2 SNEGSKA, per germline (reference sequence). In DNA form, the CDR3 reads TGCAGTGCTAGAGATCGTCTAGCGGGGGGCAATGAGCAGTTCTTC. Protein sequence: CSARDRLAGGNEQFF.

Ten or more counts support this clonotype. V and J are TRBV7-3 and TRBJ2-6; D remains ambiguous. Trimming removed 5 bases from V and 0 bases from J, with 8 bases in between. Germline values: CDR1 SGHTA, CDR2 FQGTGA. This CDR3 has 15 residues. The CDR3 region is CASSPSYSGANVLTF. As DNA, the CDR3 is TGTGCCAGCAGCCCGAGTTACTCTGGGGCCAACGTCCTGACTTTC.

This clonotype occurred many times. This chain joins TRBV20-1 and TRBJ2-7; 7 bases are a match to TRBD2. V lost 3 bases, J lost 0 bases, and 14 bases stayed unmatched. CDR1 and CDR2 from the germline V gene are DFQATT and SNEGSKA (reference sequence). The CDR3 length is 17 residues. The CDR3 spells CSARRQQVGRSSYEQYF. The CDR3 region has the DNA TGCAGTGCTAGGCGGCAGCAGGTCGGGAGGAGCTCCTACGAGCAGTACTTC.

Here the CDR3 reads CASSLGLARRNEQFF. In DNA, the CDR3 is TGTGCCAGCAGCTTGGGACTAGCGAGGAGAAATGAGCAGTTCTTC. This chain connects TRBV7-3 to TRBJ2-1, with 10 bases fitting TRBD2. Germline-derived CDR1 and CDR2 are SGHTA and FQGTGA. There are 15 residues in the CDR3. V dropped 3 bases and J dropped 7; count of bases not matched to a gene: 6.

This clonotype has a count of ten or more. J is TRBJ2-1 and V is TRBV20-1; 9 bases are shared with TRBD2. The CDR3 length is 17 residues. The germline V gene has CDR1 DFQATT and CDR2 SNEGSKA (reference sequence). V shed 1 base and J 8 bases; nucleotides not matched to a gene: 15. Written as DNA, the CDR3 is TGCAGTGCTAGAGTGGGTAGCGGGAGTCCCACTTGGGATGAGCAGTTCTTC. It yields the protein CSARVGSGSPTWDEQFF.

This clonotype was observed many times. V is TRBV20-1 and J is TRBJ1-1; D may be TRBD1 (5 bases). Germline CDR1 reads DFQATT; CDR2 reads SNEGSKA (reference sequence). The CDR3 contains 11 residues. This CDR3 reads CRVGDNTEAFF. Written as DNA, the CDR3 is TGCAGGGTGGGGGACAACACTGAAGCTTTCTTT.

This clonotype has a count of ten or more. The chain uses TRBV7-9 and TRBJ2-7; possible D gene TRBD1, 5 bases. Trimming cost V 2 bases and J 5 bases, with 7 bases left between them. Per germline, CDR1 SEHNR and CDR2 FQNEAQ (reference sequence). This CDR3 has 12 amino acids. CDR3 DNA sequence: TGTGCCAGCAGCTTAAGGGGTAACGAGCAGTACTTC. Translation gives CASSLRGNEQYF.

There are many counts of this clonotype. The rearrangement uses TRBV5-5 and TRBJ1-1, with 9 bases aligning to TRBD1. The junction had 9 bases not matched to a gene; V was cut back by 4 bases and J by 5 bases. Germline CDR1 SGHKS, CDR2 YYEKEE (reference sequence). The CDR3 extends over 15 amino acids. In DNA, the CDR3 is TGTGCCAGCAGCCGGGAGGGGACAGGGTGGACTGAAGCTTTCTTT. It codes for CASSREGTGWTEAFF.

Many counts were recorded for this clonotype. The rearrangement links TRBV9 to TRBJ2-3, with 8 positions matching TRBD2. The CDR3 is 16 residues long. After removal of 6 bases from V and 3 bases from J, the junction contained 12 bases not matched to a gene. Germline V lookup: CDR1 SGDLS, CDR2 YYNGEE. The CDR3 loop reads CASTKAGRGSTDTQYF. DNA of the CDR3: TGTGCCAGCACCAAAGCCGGGAGGGGATCGACAGATACGCAGTATTTT.

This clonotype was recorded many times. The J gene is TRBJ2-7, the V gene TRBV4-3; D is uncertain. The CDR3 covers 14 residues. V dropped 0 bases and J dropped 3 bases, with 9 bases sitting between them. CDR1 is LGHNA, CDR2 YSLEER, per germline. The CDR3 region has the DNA TGCGCCAGCAGCCAAGATCACCGATTCTACGAGCAGTACTTC. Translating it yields CASSQDHRFYEQYF.

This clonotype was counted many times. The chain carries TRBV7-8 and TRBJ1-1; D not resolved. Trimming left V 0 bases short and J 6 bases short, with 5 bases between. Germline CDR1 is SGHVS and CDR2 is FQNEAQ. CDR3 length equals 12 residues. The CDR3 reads CASSLADSEAFF. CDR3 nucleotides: TGTGCCAGCAGCTTAGCGGATTCTGAAGCTTTCTTT.

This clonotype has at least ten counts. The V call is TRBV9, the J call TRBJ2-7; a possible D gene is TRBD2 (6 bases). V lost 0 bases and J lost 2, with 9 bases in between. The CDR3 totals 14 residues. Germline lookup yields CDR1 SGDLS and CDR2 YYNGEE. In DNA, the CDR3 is TGTGCCAGCAGCGTAGGACTAGACACCTACGAGCAGTACTTC. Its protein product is CASSVGLDTYEQYF.

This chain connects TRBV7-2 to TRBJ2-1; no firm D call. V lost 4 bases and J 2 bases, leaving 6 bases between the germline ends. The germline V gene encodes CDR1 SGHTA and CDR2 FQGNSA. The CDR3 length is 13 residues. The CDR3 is CASSSPAYNEQFF. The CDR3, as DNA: TGTGCCAGCAGCTCCCCGGCCTACAATGAGCAGTTCTTC.

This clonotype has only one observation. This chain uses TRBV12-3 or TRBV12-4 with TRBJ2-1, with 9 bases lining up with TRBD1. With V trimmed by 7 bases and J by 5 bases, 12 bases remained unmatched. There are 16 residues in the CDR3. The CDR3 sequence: CASIQGRGQGDNEQFF. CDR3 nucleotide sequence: TGTGCCAGCATCCAGGGGAGGGGACAGGGCGACAATGAGCAGTTCTTC.

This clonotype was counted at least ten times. CDR3 sequence reads: CASSNDVTYQETQYF. In nucleotides, the CDR3 is TGCGCCAGCAGCAACGACGTCACGTACCAAGAGACCCAGTACTTC. The V and J genes are TRBV5-1 and TRBJ2-5; D is unclear. With 4 bases removed from V and 0 bases from J, the gap between germline ends came to 13 bases. The CDR3 length is 15 residues. Germline-derived CDR1 and CDR2 are SGHRS and YFSETQ.

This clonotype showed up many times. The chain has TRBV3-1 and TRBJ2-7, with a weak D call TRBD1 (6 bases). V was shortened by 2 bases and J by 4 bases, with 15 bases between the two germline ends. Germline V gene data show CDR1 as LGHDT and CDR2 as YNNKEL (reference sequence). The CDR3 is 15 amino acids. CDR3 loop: CASSQHQGNPYEQYF. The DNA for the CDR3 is TGTGCCAGCAGCCAACATCAGGGGAACCCTTACGAGCAGTACTTC.

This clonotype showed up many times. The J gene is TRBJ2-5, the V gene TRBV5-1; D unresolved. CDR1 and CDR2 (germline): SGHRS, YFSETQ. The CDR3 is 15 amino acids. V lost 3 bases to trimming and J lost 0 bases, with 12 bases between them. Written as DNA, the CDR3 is TGCGCCAGCAGCTCGCGATACACGCACCAAGAGACCCAGTACTTC. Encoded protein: CASSSRYTHQETQYF. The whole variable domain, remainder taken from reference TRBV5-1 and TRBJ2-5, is KAGVTQTPRYLIKTRGQQVTLSCSPISGHRSVSWYQQTPGQGLQFLFEYFSETQRNKGNFPGRFSGRQFSNSRSEMNVSTLELGDSALYLCASSSRYTHQETQYFGPGTRLLVL.

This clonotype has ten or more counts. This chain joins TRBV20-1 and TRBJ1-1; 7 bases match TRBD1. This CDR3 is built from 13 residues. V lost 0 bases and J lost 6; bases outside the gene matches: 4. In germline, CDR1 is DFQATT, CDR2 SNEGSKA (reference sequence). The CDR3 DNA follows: TGCAGTGCTAGAGACTCAAGGGGGCCTGAAGCTTTCTTT. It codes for CSARDSRGPEAFF.

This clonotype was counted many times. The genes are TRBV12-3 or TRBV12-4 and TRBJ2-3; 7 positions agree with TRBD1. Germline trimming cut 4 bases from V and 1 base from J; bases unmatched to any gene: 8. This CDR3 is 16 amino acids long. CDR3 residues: CASSSLDRAGTDTQYF. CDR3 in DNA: TGTGCCAGCAGTTCCCTAGACAGGGCCGGCACAGATACGCAGTATTTT.

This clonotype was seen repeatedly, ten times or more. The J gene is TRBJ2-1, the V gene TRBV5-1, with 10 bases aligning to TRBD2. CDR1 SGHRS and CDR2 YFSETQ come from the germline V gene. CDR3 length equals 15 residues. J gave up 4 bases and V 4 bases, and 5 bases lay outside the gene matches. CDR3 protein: CASSLLAGEYNEQFF. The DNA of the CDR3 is TGCGCCAGCAGCCTGCTAGCGGGGGAGTACAATGAGCAGTTCTTC.

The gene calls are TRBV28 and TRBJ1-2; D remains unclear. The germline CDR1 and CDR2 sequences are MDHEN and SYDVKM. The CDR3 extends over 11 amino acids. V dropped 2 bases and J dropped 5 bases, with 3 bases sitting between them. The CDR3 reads CASSLRYGYTF. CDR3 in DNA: TGTGCCAGCAGTTTAAGATATGGCTACACCTTC.

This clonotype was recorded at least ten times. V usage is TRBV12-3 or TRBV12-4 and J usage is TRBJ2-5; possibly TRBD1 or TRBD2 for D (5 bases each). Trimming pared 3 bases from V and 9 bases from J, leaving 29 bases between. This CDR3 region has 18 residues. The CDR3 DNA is TGTGCCAGCAGTTTTAACCCAAATCTAGAGGGGCTCAGTGGGGCCCAGTACTTC. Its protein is CASSFNPNLEGLSGAQYF.

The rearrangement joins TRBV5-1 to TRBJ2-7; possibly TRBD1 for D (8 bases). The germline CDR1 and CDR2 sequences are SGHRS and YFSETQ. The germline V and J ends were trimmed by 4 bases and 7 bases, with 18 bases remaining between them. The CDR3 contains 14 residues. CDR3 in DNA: TGCGCCAGCAGCGTTGACAGGGGACTAAAGGAGCAGTACTTC. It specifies CASSVDRGLKEQYF.

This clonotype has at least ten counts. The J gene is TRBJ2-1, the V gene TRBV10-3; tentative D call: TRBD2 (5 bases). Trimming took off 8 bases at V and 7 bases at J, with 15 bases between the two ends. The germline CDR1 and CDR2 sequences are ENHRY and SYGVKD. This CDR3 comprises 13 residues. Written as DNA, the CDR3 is TGTGCCATCGCCACACAGAGGGTGAATGAGCAGTTCTTC. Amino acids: CAIATQRVNEQFF.

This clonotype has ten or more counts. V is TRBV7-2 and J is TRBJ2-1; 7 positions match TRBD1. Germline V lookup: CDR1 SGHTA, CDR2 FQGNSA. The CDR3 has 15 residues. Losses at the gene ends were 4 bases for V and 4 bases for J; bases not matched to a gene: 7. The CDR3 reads CASSSGQTGYNEQFF. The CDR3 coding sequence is TGTGCCAGCAGCTCGGGACAGACCGGTTACAATGAGCAGTTCTTC.

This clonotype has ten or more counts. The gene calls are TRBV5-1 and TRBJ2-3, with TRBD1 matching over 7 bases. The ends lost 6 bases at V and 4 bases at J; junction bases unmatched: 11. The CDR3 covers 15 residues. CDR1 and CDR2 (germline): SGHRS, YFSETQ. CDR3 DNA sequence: TGCGCCAGCAAACGAAACGGACAGGACGCAGATACGCAGTATTTT. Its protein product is CASKRNGQDADTQYF.

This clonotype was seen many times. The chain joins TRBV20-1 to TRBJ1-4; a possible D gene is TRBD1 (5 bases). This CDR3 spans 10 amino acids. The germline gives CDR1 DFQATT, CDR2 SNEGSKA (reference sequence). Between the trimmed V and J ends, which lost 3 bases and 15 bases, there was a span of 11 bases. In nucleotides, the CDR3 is TGCAGTGCTAGGGGCCCAGGGTTGTTTTTT. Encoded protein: CSARGPGLFF.